The T cell receptor beta chain under discussion was sequenced for a study of somatic mutations in cytotoxic T cells in rheumatoid arthritis. Findings and caveats of the study: For about an eighth of the roughly 60 patients, a single CD8+ clone accounted for more than 20% of CD8+ cells. Statistically, CD8+ T-cell clonality was not significantly distinct between individuals with rheumatoid arthritis and age-matched healthy controls. Clonality of CD8+ cells rose with age in rheumatoid arthritis patients but not healthy controls.

Some clones are missing from TCRdb's copy, which holds only in-frame ones; the method was immunoSEQ multiplex PCR. The sample records roughly 30,000 clones, roughly 80% being singletons. The CDR3 loop spans 17 amino acids. The germline gives CDR1 LNHDA, CDR2 SQIVND (reference sequence). V was clipped by 1 base and J by 0 bases, with 15 bases between them. Comments on this clone: The antigen is not known.

Isolation of CD4+ and CD8+ cells used positive magnetic bead selection, with purity checked by flow cytometry. The material sequenced was CD8+ T cells sorted from blood. This clonotype was obtained from an adult with rheumatoid arthritis. The chain is built from TRBV19 and TRBJ2-5; possible D gene TRBD1, 6 bases. CDR3 sequence (DNA): TGTGCCAGTAGTATAGTTTCCGGGACAACGTACCAAGAGACCCAGTACTTC. Encoded protein: CASSIVSGTTYQETQYF. The full variable domain, in which reference TRBV19 and TRBJ2-5 provide the parts outside the CDR3, is DGGITQSPKYLFRKEGQNVTLSCEQNLNHDAMYWYRQDPGQGLRLIYYSQIVNDFQKGDIAEGYSVSREKKESFPLTVTSAQKNPTAFYLCASSIVSGTTYQETQYFGPGTRLLVL.